The 21 T cell receptor beta chains below were found in one sample sequenced in a study of blood T cell repertoires in COVID-19. TCRdb's copy holds only in-frame clones and misses some; the assay was immunoSEQ multiplex PCR. The data show over 55,000 clones, 80% to 85% seen once. Sequencing was performed on peripheral blood. These receptors came from a man at least 80 years old with COVID-19, enrolled during active disease.

The genes are TRBV7-9 and TRBJ1-1; 8 bases align to TRBD1. Germline CDR1 and CDR2: SEHNR and FQNEAQ (reference sequence). J lost 0 bases, V lost 6 bases, and 3 bases had no gene match. The CDR3 loop spans 14 amino acids. CDR3 region: CASRDRDMNTEAFF. CDR3 DNA sequence: TGTGCCAGCAGGGACAGGGACATGAACACTGAAGCTTTCTTT.

This chain links TRBV7-9 with TRBJ1-3; 7 bases agree with TRBD1. The CDR3 runs 17 residues. CDR1 and CDR2 from the germline V gene are SEHNR and FQNEAQ (reference sequence). Germline trimming cut 1 base from V and 0 bases from J; bases unmatched to any gene: 6. CDR3 sequence: CASSLGDSYFSGNTIYF. The CDR3 DNA reads as TGTGCCAGCAGCTTAGGGGACAGTTACTTCTCTGGAAACACCATATATTTT.

The chain is built from TRBV7-2 and TRBJ1-5; a weak D match, TRBD1 (5 bases). Germline CDR1 reads SGHTA; CDR2 reads FQGNSA. V was trimmed by 0 bases and J by 4 bases, leaving 10 bases between them. The CDR3 has 15 amino acids. The CDR3 DNA follows: TGTGCCAGCAGCTTAGCCCAGGGCTTTAATCAGCCCCAGCATTTT. This translates into CASSLAQGFNQPQHF. The variable domain in full, completed from reference TRBV7-2 and TRBJ1-5, reads GAGVSQSPSNKVTEKGKDVELRCDPISGHTALYWYRQSLGQGLEFLIYFQGNSAPDKSGLPSDRFSAERTGGSVSTLTIQRTQQEDSAVYLCASSLAQGFNQPQHFGDGTRLSIL.

The CDR3 region has the DNA TGTGCCAGCTCACCCGGGGGTGGGCAGTACTTC. It specifies CASSPGGGQYF. V and J are TRBV18 and TRBJ2-7, with D possibly being TRBD2 (6 bases). This CDR3 has 11 residues. From germline, CDR1 is KGHSH and CDR2 LQKENI. V dropped 3 bases and J dropped 9 bases, with 9 bases sitting between them.

A single count supports this clone. The rearrangement uses TRBV25-1 and TRBJ2-3, with D perhaps matching TRBD2 (6 bases). CDR3 length equals 15 residues. In germline, CDR1 is MGHDK, CDR2 SYGVNS. The ends were cut back, 1 base at V and 0 bases at J, with 8 bases in the middle. CDR3 loop: CASSEFLASTDTQYF. CDR3 DNA sequence: TGTGCCAGCAGTGAATTCCTAGCGAGCACAGATACGCAGTATTTT.

This clone was recorded many times. The chain couples TRBV24-1 to TRBJ2-1; 10 bases are shared with TRBD1. J gave up 5 bases and V 10 bases, and 7 bases lay outside the gene matches. The CDR3 has 14 amino acids. Germline lookup yields CDR1 KGHDR and CDR2 SFDVKD. Here the CDR3 reads CATAGTGAHNEQFF. The CDR3, as DNA: TGTGCCACTGCCGGGACAGGGGCGCACAATGAGCAGTTCTTC.

CDR3 nucleotide sequence: TGTGCCAGCAGTTACTCGAGTTTGGAGGTAGGAGTTGAAGCTTTCTTT. This codes for CASSYSSLEVGVEAFF. J is TRBJ1-1 and V is TRBV6-5; no reliable D call. CDR3 length: 16 amino acids. The germline CDR1 and CDR2 sequences are MNHEY and SVGAGI. V gave up 0 bases and J gave up 7 bases, with 18 bases separating them.

This sequence joins TRBV5-4 and TRBJ1-4; 7 nucleotides line up with TRBD1. Looked up from germline, CDR1 is SGHNT and CDR2 is YYREEE (reference sequence). The V and J ends lost 4 bases and 7 bases, in that order; junction bases with no gene match: 4. CDR3 length equals 13 residues. CDR3 sequence: CASSIGTVEKLFF. DNA for the CDR3: TGTGCCAGCAGCATTGGGACAGTTGAAAAACTGTTTTTT.

The chain employs TRBV3-1 (or the pseudogene TRBV3-2) and TRBJ2-3; 7 bases align to TRBD1. The CDR3 totals 15 residues. Germline CDR1 is LGHDT and CDR2 is YNNKEL (reference sequence). The junction had 10 bases not matched to a gene; V was cut back by 4 bases and J by 6 bases. CDR3 region: CASSRGTTGMDTQYF. The CDR3 DNA is TGTGCCAGCAGCCGGGGTACGACAGGGATGGATACGCAGTATTTT.

CDR3 sequence reads: CASSEALPGYNEQFF. The CDR3 DNA follows: TGTGCCAGCAGTGAAGCGCTTCCGGGCTACAATGAGCAGTTCTTC. The V and J genes are TRBV2 and TRBJ2-1; D remains ambiguous. The CDR3 covers 15 residues. Between the trimmed V and J ends, which lost 0 bases and 3 bases, there was a span of 9 bases. Germline V CDR1 and CDR2: SNHLY, FYNNEI.

This clone has just a few counts. The chain employs TRBV6-2 or TRBV6-3 and TRBJ1-1; D is perhaps TRBD1 (6 bases). From germline, CDR1 is MNHEY and CDR2 SVGEGT. V gave up 2 bases and J gave up 0 bases, with 10 bases separating them. CDR3 length: 15 residues. The CDR3 DNA reads as TGTGCCAGCAGTTACACCCAGGGGATGAACACTGAAGCTTTCTTT. It encodes CASSYTQGMNTEAFF.

This chain connects TRBV10-3 to TRBJ1-1, with TRBD1 matching 11 bases. J was trimmed by 2 bases and V by 2 bases; bases with no gene match: 4. This CDR3 is 16 amino acids long. CDR1 ENHRY and CDR2 SYGVKD come from the germline V gene. CDR3 residues: CAISEGTGGTNTEAFF. The CDR3 nucleotides are TGTGCCATCAGTGAGGGGACAGGGGGGACCAACACTGAAGCTTTCTTT.

The CDR3 DNA is TGTGCCAGTACCCGGACAGACTATGGCTACACCTTC. Protein: CASTRTDYGYTF. This rearrangement joins TRBV19 to TRBJ1-2, with a possible D match to TRBD1 (6 bases). The CDR3 extends over 12 amino acids. The V and J ends lost 7 bases and 3 bases respectively, with 9 bases between them. Germline V lookup: CDR1 LNHDA, CDR2 SQIVND (reference sequence). The full variable domain, rest sourced from reference TRBV19 and TRBJ1-2, is DGGITQSPKYLFRKEGQNVTLSCEQNLNHDAMYWYRQDPGQGLRLIYYSQIVNDFQKGDIAEGYSVSREKKESFPLTVTSAQKNPTAFYLCASTRTDYGYTFGSGTRLTVV.

This clone was observed a handful of times. The gene calls are TRBV7-9 and TRBJ2-3; D remains ambiguous. Germline V gene lookup returns CDR1 SEHNR and CDR2 FQNEAQ (reference sequence). V shed 5 bases and J shed 0 bases, with 12 bases lying between them. This CDR3 contains 15 residues. The CDR3 DNA is TGTGCCAGCAGCCCTCATATAGCTAGCACAGATACGCAGTATTTT. Translated: CASSPHIASTDTQYF.

Only one count was recorded for this clone. The chain uses TRBV29-1 and TRBJ2-3; 10 nucleotides line up with TRBD2. Germline CDR1 reads SQVTM; CDR2 reads ANQGSEA. This CDR3 is 12 amino acids long. The CDR3 spells CVGLAATDTQYF. Here the CDR3 DNA reads TGCGTAGGACTAGCGGCCACAGATACGCAGTATTTT.

The chain has TRBV5-6 and TRBJ1-6; D remains ambiguous. The CDR3 loop spans 15 amino acids. V was trimmed by 4 bases and J by 8 bases, leaving 16 bases between them. CDR1 and CDR2 (germline): SGHDT, YYEEEE. The CDR3, as DNA: TGTGCCAGCAGCGTCCGCCCGGAGTCAGATTCACCCCTCCACTTT. Residues: CASSVRPESDSPLHF.

The V gene is TRBV19, the J gene TRBJ1-6, with D possibly TRBD1 on 6 matching bases. The V end lost 5 bases, the J end lost 7 bases, and 12 bases lay between the germline ends. Germline V gives CDR1 LNHDA, CDR2 SQIVND (reference sequence). The CDR3 runs to 14 residues. This CDR3 reads CASSSGTPNSPLHF. In DNA, the CDR3 is TGTGCCAGTAGTTCTGGGACACCCAATTCACCCCTCCACTTT.

The chain employs TRBV7-9 and TRBJ2-7, with a possible D match to TRBD1 (8 bases). Trimming took off 5 bases at V and 0 bases at J, with 11 bases between the two ends. The germline V gene encodes CDR1 SEHNR and CDR2 FQNEAQ (reference sequence). This CDR3 comprises 14 residues. The CDR3 is CASSHRGGSYEQYF. In nucleotides, the CDR3 is TGTGCCAGCAGCCACAGGGGGGGCTCCTACGAGCAGTACTTC.

V is TRBV7-2 and J is TRBJ2-5; possibly TRBD1 for D (5 bases). Trimming left V 5 bases short and J 5 bases short, with 9 bases between. The CDR3 is 12 amino acids. The V gene's germline CDR1 is SGHTA and CDR2 FQGNSA. CDR3 loop: CASSPRVETQYF. Here the CDR3 DNA reads TGTGCCAGCAGCCCCAGGGTTGAGACCCAGTACTTC.

The rearrangement uses TRBV6-1 and TRBJ1-1, with D possibly being TRBD1 (5 bases). Trimming removed 2 bases at V and 3 bases at J, with 22 bases between. Germline-derived CDR1 and CDR2 are MNHNS and SASEGT. The CDR3 is 18 residues long. The CDR3 DNA sequence: TGTGCCAGCAGTGAAAAGGTCAGGGAAACTAGCCTGGACACTGAAGCTTTCTTT. Translated, it gives CASSEKVRETSLDTEAFF.

This chain uses TRBV12-3 or TRBV12-4 with TRBJ1-2; TRBD1 matches at 8 bases. V was clipped by 6 bases and J by 8 bases; unmatched bases: 8. This CDR3 comprises 13 residues. CDR3 bases: TGTGCCAGCAGCTCAGACAGGGGTGGCGGCTACACCTTC. The encoded protein is CASSSDRGGGYTF.